The text below deals with one T cell receptor (beta chain). Antigen: not known. The CDR3 runs to 14 residues. Trimming shortened V by 5 bases and J by 8 bases, and 18 bases separated the two germline ends. CDR1 LNHDA and CDR2 SQIVND come from the germline V gene (reference sequence). The sample is drawn from a study of T cells in Graves' hyperthyroidism and ophthalmopathy. Study results and caveats: The model identified upcoming ophthalmopathy a median approximately six months ahead of onset. From stable hyperthyroidism, ophthalmopathy was set apart by a 13 V-J model.

Investigators excluded patients with uncontrolled infection, other autoimmune disease, pregnancy or lactation. What was amplified from RNA transcripts were TCR beta CDR3 regions. A first-round RT-PCR of the TCR CDR3 used the HTBI primer set. TCRdb passed the multiplex PCR reads through MiXCR, listing each CDR3 protein once. The sample lists a few hundred thousand distinct CDR3 sequences, 22% occurring once. The sample taken for sequencing was blood. The clonotype originates from a woman in her 70s with Graves' ophthalmopathy. The genes are TRBV19 and TRBJ1-2, with D perhaps TRBD1 (6 bases). CDR3 amino acids: CASSLTGPLGGYTF. The CDR3 DNA reads as TGTGCCAGTAGTCTCACAGGGCCCCTCGGGGGCTACACCTTC.